This record looks at one T cell receptor (beta chain) sequence and its context. Trimming cost V 7 bases and J 7 bases, with 10 bases left between them. CDR3 size: 11 residues. Germline assignment: CDR1 SQVTM and CDR2 ANQGSEA. This sample is part of a study of blood T cell repertoires in COVID-19. Study background: PBMCs, B-cell-depleted T cells, or T cells were the source of the cDNA or gDNA that made up the material.

Here immunoSEQ multiplex PCR was the method, and the copy in TCRdb shows in-frame clones only, minus some. The sample carries around 250,000 clones, roughly nine tenths recorded once. Sequenced material: peripheral blood. This receptor was identified in a man between 60 and 75 years old with acute or convalescent COVID-19. The chain is built from TRBV29-1 and TRBJ1-4; D is perhaps TRBD1 (5 bases). The CDR3 DNA follows: TGCAGCGCCCAAAGGGGTGAAAAACTGTTTTTT. Protein: CSAQRGEKLFF.